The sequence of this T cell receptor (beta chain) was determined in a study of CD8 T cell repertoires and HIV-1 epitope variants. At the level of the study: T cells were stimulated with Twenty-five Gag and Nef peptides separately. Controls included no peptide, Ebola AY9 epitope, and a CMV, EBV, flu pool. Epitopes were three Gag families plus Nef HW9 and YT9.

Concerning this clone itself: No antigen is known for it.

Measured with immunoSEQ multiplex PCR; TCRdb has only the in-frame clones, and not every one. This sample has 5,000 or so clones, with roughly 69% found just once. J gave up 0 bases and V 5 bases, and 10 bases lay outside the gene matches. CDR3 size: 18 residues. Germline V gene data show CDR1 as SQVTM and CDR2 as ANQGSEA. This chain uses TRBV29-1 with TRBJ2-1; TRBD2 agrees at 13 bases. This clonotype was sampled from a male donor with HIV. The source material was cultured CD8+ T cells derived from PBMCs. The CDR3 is CSVPRLAGGLSSYNEQFF. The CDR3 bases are TGCAGCGTTCCCCGACTAGCGGGAGGTCTAAGCTCCTACAATGAGCAGTTCTTC.